A selection of T cell receptor beta chains follows, all from one sample in a study of identifying expanded T cells in peripheral blood. Clones were read by immunoSEQ multiplex PCR, and TCRdb kept only the in-frame ones, dropping some. The sample includes roughly 75,000 clones, roughly 90% of them seen just once. Sequenced input: blood. These receptor sequences come from a person aged 18-69 years in good health. CDR3s include the opening cysteine and the closing phenylalanine or tryptophan. The D gene is left open where the match is weak. A clone size is listed for some rows: how often the clone was seen (once, few, many), or a class if it is expanded.

CDR3aa	CDR3nt	v_gene	j_gene	abundance	d_gene
CASSVGSSGANVLTF	TGTGCCAGCAGCGTAGGAAGCTCTGGGGCCAACGTCCTGACTTTC	TRBV9	TRBJ2-6	-	-
CASSPQPGQGAMDGYTF	TGTGCCAGCAGCCCGCAACCGGGACAGGGGGCCATGGATGGCTACACCTTC	TRBV4-2	TRBJ1-2	-	TRBD1
CASSQEWSGDTDTQYF	TGCGCCAGCAGCCAAGAATGGAGCGGGGACACAGATACGCAGTATTTT	TRBV4-1	TRBJ2-3	-	TRBD2
CASSSTGTPYEQYF	TGCGCCAGCAGCTCGACAGGTACTCCCTACGAGCAGTACTTC	TRBV5-1	TRBJ2-7	-	-
CASSVALIQGKGEAFF	TGTGCCAGCAGCGTAGCTTTAATACAGGGGAAGGGTGAAGCTTTCTTT	TRBV9	TRBJ1-1	-	TRBD1
CSVSTDTQYF	TGCAGCGTGAGTACAGATACGCAGTATTTT	TRBV29-1	TRBJ2-3	-	-
CASTRPTGRYGYTF	TGTGCCAGCACCCGACCCACAGGGCGCTATGGCTACACCTTC	TRBV6-7	TRBJ1-2	-	-
CASSEWWVGGPQETQYF	TGTGCCAGCAGTGAATGGTGGGTGGGGGGCCCACAAGAGACCCAGTACTTC	TRBV2	TRBJ2-5	once	-
CASSSLFGYNEQFF	TGTGCCAGCAGTTCTCTTTTCGGATACAATGAGCAGTTCTTC	TRBV7-8	TRBJ2-1	-	-
CASSPRTGGTEAFF	TGTGCCAGCAGTCCCCGGACGGGTGGGACTGAAGCTTTCTTT	TRBV6-5	TRBJ1-1	-	-
CASSFPSDNTGELFF	TGTGCCAGCAGCTTCCCCAGTGATAACACCGGGGAGCTGTTTTTT	TRBV9	TRBJ2-2	-	-
CASSSGRNTYNEQFF	TGTGCCAGCAGTTCGGGCAGAAACACCTACAATGAGCAGTTCTTC	TRBV28	TRBJ2-1	-	-
CASSKDGHGDETQYF	TGCGCCAGCAGCAAGGACGGCCACGGTGACGAAACGCAGTATTTT	TRBV23-1	TRBJ2-3	-	-
CASSSVGQETQYF	TGTGCCAGCTCCTCTGTAGGTCAAGAGACCCAGTACTTC	TRBV18	TRBJ2-5	-	-
CASSQDLGAGYNEQFF	TGTGCCAGCAGCCAAGATTTGGGGGCGGGTTACAATGAGCAGTTCTTC	TRBV14	TRBJ2-1	-	-
CASSLVRGMNTEAFF	TGCGCCAGCAGCTTGGTGCGGGGAATGAACACTGAAGCTTTCTTT	TRBV5-1	TRBJ1-1	-	-
CATSRGTVNTGELFF	TGTGCCACCAGCAGAGGGACGGTGAACACCGGGGAGCTGTTTTTT	TRBV15	TRBJ2-2	-	-